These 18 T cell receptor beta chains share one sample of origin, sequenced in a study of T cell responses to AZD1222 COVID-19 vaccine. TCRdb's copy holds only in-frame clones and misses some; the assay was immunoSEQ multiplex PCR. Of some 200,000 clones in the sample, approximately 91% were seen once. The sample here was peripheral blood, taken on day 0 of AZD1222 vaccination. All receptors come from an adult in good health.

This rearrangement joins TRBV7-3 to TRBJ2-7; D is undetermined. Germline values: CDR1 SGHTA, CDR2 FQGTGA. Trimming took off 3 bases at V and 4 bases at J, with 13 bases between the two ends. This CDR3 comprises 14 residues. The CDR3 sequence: CASSFRALSYEQYF. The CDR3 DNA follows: TGTGCCAGCAGCTTTCGCGCTCTGTCGTACGAGCAGTACTTC.

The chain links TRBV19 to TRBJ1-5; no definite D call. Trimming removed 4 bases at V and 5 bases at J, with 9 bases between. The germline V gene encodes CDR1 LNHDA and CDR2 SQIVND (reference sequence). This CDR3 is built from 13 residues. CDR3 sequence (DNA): TGTGCCAGTAGTACTTCCTGGGATCAGCCCCAGCATTTT. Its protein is CASSTSWDQPQHF.

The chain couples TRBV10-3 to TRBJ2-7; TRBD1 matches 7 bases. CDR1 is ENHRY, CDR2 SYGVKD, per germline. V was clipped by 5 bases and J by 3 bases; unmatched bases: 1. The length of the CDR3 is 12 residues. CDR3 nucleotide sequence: TGTGCCATCAGTCGGGACAGCTACGAGCAGTACTTC. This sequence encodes CAISRDSYEQYF.

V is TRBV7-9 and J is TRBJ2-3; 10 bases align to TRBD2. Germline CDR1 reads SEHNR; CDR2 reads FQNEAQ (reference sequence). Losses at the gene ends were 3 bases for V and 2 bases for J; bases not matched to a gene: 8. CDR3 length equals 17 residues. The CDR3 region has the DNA TGTGCCAGCAGCTTGGGGCGAACTAGCGGGGACACAGATACGCAGTATTTT. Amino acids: CASSLGRTSGDTDTQYF.

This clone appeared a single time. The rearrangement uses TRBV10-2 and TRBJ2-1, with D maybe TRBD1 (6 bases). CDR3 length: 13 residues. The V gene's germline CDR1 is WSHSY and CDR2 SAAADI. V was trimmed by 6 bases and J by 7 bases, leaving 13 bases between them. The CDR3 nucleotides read TGCGCCAGCAGCACAGGGATTAGGAATGAGCAGTTCTTC. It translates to CASSTGIRNEQFF.

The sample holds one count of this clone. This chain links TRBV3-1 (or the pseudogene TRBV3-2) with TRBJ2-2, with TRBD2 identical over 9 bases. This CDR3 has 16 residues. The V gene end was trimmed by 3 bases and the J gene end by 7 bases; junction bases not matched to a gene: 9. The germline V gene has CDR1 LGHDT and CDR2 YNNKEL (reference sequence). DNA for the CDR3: TGTGCCAGCAGCCATCGCCGGACTAGCGTCAGCGGGGAGCTGTTTTTT. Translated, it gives CASSHRRTSVSGELFF.

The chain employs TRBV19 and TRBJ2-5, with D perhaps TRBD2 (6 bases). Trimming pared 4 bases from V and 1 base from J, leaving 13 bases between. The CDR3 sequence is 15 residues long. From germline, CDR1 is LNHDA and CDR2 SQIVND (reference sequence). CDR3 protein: CASSTLRDSQETQYF. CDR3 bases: TGTGCCAGTAGTACGCTCCGGGACTCCCAAGAGACCCAGTACTTC.

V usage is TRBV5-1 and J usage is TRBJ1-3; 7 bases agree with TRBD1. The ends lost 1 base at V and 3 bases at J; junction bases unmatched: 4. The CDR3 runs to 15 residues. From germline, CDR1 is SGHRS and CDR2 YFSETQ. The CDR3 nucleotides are TGCGCCAGCAGCTTGATGACAGGGAGTGGAAACACCATATATTTT. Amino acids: CASSLMTGSGNTIYF.

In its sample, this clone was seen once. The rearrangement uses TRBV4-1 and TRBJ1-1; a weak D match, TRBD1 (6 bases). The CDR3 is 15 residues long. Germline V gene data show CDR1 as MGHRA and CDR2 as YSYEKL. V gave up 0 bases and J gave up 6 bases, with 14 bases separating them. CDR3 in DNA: TGCGCCAGCAGCCAAGAGAGAGGTGAGGGGGCTGAAGCTTTCTTT. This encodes CASSQERGEGAEAFF.

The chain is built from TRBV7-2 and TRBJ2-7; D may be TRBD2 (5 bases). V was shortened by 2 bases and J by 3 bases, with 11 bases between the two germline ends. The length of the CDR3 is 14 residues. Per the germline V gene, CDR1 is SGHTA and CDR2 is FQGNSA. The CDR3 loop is CASSLIASSYEQYF. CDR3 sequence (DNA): TGTGCCAGCAGCTTAATCGCTAGCAGCTACGAGCAGTACTTC.

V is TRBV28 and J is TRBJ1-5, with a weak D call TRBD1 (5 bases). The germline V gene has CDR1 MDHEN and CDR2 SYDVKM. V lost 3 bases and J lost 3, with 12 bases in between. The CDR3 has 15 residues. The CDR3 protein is CASSLPGRNNQPQHF. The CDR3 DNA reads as TGTGCCAGCAGTTTGCCGGGACGTAACAATCAGCCCCAGCATTTT.

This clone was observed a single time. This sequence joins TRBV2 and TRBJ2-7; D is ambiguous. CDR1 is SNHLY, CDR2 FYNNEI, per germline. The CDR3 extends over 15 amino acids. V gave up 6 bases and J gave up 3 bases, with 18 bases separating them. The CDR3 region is CASSPLQAFGYEQYF. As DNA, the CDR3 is TGTGCCAGCAGCCCCCTCCAGGCTTTCGGCTACGAGCAGTACTTC.

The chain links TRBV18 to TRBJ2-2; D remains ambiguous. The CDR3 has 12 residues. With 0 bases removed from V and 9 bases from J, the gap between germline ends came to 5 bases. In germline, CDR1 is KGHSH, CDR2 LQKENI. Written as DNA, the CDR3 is TGTGCCAGCTCACCACCGGTGAGGGAGCTGTTTTTT. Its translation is CASSPPVRELFF.

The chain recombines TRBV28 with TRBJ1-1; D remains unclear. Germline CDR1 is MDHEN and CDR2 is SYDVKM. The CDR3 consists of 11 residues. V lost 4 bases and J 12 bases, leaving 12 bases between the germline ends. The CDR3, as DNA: TGTGCCAGCAGTTCTTCCCCTCCCTCTTTCTTT. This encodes CASSSSPPSFF.

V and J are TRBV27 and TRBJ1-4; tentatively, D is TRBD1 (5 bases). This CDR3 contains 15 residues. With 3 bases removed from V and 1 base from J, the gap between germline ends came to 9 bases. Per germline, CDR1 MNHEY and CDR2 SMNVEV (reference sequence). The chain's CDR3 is CASSLGGGTNEKLFF. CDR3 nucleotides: TGTGCCAGCAGTTTGGGGGGGGGAACTAATGAAAAACTGTTTTTT.

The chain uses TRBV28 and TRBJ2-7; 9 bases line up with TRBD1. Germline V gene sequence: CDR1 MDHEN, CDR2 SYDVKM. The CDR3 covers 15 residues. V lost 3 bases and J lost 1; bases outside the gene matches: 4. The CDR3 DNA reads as TGTGCCAGCAGTTTTTGGGGGACAGGGTCCTACGAGCAGTACTTC. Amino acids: CASSFWGTGSYEQYF.

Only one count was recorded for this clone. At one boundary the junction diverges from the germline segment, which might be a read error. CDR3 sequence (DNA): TGCGCCAGCAGCTTGGGGGGAAGTGAGACAGGGGAGTTC. Translating it yields CASSLGGSETGEF. The gene calls are TRBV5-1 and TRBJ2-7; 8 bases are shared with TRBD1. The germline gives CDR1 SGHRS, CDR2 YFSETQ. CDR3 length equals 13 residues.

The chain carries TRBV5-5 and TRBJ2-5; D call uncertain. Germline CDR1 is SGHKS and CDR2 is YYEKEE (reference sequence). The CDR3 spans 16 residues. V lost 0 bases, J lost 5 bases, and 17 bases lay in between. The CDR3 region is CASSLDLWRRAETQYF. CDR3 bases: TGTGCCAGCAGCTTGGATCTTTGGCGAAGGGCGGAGACCCAGTACTTC.